This T cell receptor (beta chain) was documented in a study of T cells expressing NK-cell markers. For each CDR3 protein, TCRdb gives one entry from its re-call of the 5' RACE reads, without DNA. The sample's table shows some 600,000 distinct CDR3 sequences. The germline V gene has CDR1 SGHTA and CDR2 FQGNSA. This CDR3 has 13 residues. Source material: blood T cells: a sorted CD56 or NKG2C T cell subset, CD4+ or CD8+ T cells, or bulk PBMC T cells (not recorded which). The rearrangement joins TRBV7-2 to TRBJ2-7; checking the TCRdb D call of TRBD1 is not possible without DNA. The source of this sequence is a young man in good health. The CDR3 reads CASSFTWGAEQYF.